This TCR beta chain was captured by sequencing in a study of vaccination effects on CD4 cells after COVID-19. Germline V gives CDR1 SGHVS, CDR2 FNYEAQ. This CDR3 spans 16 amino acids. V dropped 2 bases and J dropped 0; count of bases not matched to a gene: 3. This clone was seen more than once but under ten times. What it binds is not known. Repertoires were generated with immunoSEQ multiplex PCR, while TCRdb's copy carries only in-frame clones and drops some. The sample comprises around 19,000 clones, approximately 70% of which are singletons, and more than 9% rests with the top ten. Antigen-specific CD4+ T cells were expanded with viral peptide pools in the ViraFEST assay before sequencing. Once cultured for roughly nine days, the cells underwent separation to obtain CD4+ T cells. People in the vaccine group had not been infected with SARS-CoV-2 before, and their nucleocapsid antibodies were negative. IL-2 at 10 IU/ml and peptides at 9.5 to 10 ug/ml were added to cultured PBMC, roughly 1.8 million per well.

The TCR sequence derives from a human donor who received a COVID-19 vaccine. The J gene is TRBJ1-3, the V gene TRBV7-6, with 8 positions matching TRBD1. The sequences come from CD4+ T cells from PBMCs cultured with HCoV-NL63 spike peptides, collected before COVID-19 vaccination. CDR3 in amino acids: CASSLNQGASGNTIYF. CDR3 sequence (DNA): TGTGCCAGCAGCTTAAATCAGGGGGCCTCTGGAAACACCATATATTTT.